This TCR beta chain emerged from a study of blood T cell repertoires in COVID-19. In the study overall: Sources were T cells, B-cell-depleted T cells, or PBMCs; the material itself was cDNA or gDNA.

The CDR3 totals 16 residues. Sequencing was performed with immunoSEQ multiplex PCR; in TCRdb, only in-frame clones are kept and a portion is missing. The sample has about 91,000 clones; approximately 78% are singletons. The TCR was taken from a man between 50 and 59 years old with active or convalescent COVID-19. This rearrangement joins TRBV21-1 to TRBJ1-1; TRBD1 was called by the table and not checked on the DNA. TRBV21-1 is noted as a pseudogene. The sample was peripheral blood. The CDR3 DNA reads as TGTGCCAGCAGCAAGGGGACAGGGGGCAGGAACACTGAAGCTTTCTTT. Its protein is CASSKGTGGRNTEAFF.